The T cell receptor (beta chain) under discussion was sequenced for a study of regulatory T cells in long-lasting Graves disease. Trimming cost V 6 bases and J 7 bases; bases outside gene matches: 11. This CDR3 has 15 residues. Germline assignment: CDR1 MNHEY and CDR2 SMNVEV (reference sequence). Time point defined: newly diagnosed GD, antithyroid drugs for less than 3 months. Scientists built the TCR library using RNA that was extracted from PBMCs. The authors built TCR beta libraries using iRepertoire HTBI primers and Arm-PCR of CDR3 regions. TCRdb itself ran the multiplex PCR reads through MiXCR, one entry per CDR3 protein. The sample has hundreds of thousands of distinct CDR3 sequences, 15% to 20% seen once. The data were also submitted as part of a second study, on T cells in Graves' hyperthyroidism and ophthalmopathy. Turning to that study: With the HTBI primer set, the TCR CDR3 went through a first round of RT-PCR. Ophthalmopathy and stable hyperthyroidism were told apart by a 13 V-J model.

The chain carries TRBV27 and TRBJ1-5, with 8 bases fitting TRBD1. This sequence was found in a man aged 40-55 years with Graves disease. This sample comprised peripheral blood mononuclear cells (PBMCs), obtained at new diagnosis, from a patient treated with antithyroid drugs. CDR3 bases: TGTGCCAGCAGCCATGGACAGGGAGAAATGCAGCCCCAGCATTTT. Amino acids: CASSHGQGEMQPQHF.